This T cell receptor (beta chain) emerged from a study of blood T cell repertoires in COVID-19 (dated by TCRdb to about 2020). A note on the overall study: Collaborator samples came from the United States, Italy and Spain and covered acute and convalescent phases of COVID-19. The material from the prospective study consisted of cDNA or gDNA derived from T cells, B-cell-depleted T cells, or PBMCs. The sample metadata nearly always contained a de-identified subject ID, COVID-19 status, age in years and sex. The dataset comprised deeply sampled blood TCRbeta repertoires from subjects exposed to, actively infected with, or recovered from COVID-19. HLA class I and class II types, where available, came from metadata supplied by the sample provider rather than from assay-based typing. The repertoires were released in a freely available public database intended as a resource for research on the immune response to SARS-CoV-2. Samples came from the ongoing ImmuneRACE study (first 160 participants) plus 1,254 subjects from 6 global collaborators.

TCRbeta CDR3 regions were amplified from genomic DNA by means of the immunoSEQ Assay, a bias-controlled multiplex PCR. As for how the authors treated the data: Within the assay, amplification of reference gene primers was used to estimate how many nucleated cells each sample contained. To quantify the absolute abundance of each unique TCRbeta CDR3 rearrangement, sequence reads were collapsed and filtered. Productive Simpson clonality was computed per sample as the square root of Simpson's diversity index over productive rearrangements. This is the immuneACCESS table as TCRdb keeps it, with only in-frame sequences that have V and J called. A part of the clones is gone; compared with another copy, unresolved V genes explain less than half, and the rest is unexplained. D and trimming come from the DNA, and the V and J calls and clone size come from that table. The sample contains some 130,000 clones, around 87% of them found a single time. The leading ten clones occupy around 3.4% of the sample.

Cut back by 0 bases and 7 bases, the V and J ends lie 16 bases apart. From cysteine to phenylalanine, the CDR3 is 16 amino acids long. Of all the DNA, just the CDR3 is kept, 48 bases in frame from base 1. The CDR1 and CDR2 encoded by the germline V gene (reference sequence) are MNHNY and SVGAGI. Each collaborating institution followed its own protocols to collect whole blood in K2EDTA tubes. For TCRbeta analysis, collaborators shipped samples in one of three forms: frozen whole blood, isolated PBMCs, or DNA extracted from either of those sample types. Findings and caveats that apply to the study as a whole: How much clinical and demographic metadata was included differed by source and by participant, and the metadata was provided uncurated.

A note on this clone: The target of this receptor is not known. No base qualities exist here, and no much larger clone lies one base off it.

The chain links TRBV6-6 with TRBJ1-5, with TRBD1 as a weak D call on 5 bases. This receptor was identified in a woman aged 55-69 years with acute or convalescent COVID-19. Sequencing input: peripheral blood. The nucleotide sequence is given as TGTGCCAGCAGTTACTCGGGAGGGGCTCAAAGCCAGCCCCAGCATTTT. Its protein product is CASSYSGGAQSQPQHF.